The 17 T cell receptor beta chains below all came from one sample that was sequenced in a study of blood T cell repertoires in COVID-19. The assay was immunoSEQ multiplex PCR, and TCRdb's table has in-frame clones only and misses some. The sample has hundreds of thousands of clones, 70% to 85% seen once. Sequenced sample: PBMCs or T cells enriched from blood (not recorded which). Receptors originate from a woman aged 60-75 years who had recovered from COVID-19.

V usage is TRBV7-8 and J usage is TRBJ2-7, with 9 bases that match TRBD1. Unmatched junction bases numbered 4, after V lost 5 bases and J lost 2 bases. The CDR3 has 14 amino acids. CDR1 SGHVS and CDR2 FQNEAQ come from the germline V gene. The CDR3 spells CASSETGGPYEQYF. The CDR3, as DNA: TGTGCCAGCAGCGAGACAGGGGGGCCCTACGAGCAGTACTTC.

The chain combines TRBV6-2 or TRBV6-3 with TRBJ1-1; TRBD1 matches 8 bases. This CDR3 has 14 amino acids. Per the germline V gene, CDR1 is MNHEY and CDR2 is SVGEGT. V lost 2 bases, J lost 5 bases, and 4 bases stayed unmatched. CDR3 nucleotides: TGTGCCAGCAGTTACCAGGGGGCACGGACTGAAGCTTTCTTT. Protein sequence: CASSYQGARTEAFF.

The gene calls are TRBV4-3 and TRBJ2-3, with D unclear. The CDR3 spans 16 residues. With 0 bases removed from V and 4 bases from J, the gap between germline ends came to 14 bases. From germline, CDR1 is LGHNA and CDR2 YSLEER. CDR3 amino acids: CASSQESPHRADTQYF. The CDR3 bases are TGCGCCAGCAGCCAAGAAAGCCCCCACCGGGCAGATACGCAGTATTTT.

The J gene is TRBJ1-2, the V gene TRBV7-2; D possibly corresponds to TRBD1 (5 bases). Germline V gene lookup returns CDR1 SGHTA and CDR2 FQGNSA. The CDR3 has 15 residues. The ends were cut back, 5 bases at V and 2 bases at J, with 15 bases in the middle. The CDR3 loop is CASSVQTGGNYGYTF. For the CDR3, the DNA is TGTGCCAGCAGCGTCCAGACGGGGGGGAACTATGGCTACACCTTC.

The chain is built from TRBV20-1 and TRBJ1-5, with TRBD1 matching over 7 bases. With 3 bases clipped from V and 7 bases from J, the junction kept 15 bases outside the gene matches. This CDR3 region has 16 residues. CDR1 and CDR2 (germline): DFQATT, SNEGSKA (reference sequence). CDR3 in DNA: TGCAGTGCTAGTTCGGGACAGTTTAGCCCAGGGCAGCCCCAGCATTTT. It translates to CSASSGQFSPGQPQHF.

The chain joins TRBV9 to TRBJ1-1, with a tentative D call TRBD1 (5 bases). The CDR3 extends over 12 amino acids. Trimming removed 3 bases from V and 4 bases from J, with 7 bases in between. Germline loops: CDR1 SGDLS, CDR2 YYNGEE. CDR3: CASSAQGTEAFF. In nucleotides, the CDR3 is TGTGCCAGCAGCGCGCAGGGCACTGAAGCTTTCTTT. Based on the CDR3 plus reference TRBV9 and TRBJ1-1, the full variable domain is DSGVTQTPKHLITATGQRVTLRCSPRSGDLSVYWYQQSLDQGLQFLIQYYNGEERAKGNILERFSAQQFPDLHSELNLSSLELGDSALYFCASSAQGTEAFFGQGTRLTVV.

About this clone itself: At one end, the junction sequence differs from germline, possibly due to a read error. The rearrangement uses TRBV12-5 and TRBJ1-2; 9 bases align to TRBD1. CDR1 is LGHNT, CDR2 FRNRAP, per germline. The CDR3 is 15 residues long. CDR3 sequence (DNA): TGTGCTAGTGGGTTGGAGGGACAGGGTTTAGGTGGCTACACCTTC. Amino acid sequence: CASGLEGQGLGGYTF.

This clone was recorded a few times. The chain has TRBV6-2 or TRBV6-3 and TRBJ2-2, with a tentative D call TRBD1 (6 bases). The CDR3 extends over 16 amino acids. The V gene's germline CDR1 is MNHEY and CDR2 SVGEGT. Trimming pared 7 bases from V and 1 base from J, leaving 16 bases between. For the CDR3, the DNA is TGTGCCAGCACCCCTGGATGGGACAAGAACACCGGGGAGCTGTTTTTT. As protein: CASTPGWDKNTGELFF.

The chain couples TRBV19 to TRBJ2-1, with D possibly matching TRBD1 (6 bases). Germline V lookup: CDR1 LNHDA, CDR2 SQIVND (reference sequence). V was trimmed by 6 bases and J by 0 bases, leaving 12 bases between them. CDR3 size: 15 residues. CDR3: CASRGTHSSYNEQFF. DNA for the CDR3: TGTGCCAGTAGGGGGACACACAGCTCCTACAATGAGCAGTTCTTC.

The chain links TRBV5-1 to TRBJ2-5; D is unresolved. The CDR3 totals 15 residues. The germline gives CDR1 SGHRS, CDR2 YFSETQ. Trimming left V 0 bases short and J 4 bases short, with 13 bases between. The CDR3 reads CASSLGANYLETQYF. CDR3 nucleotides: TGCGCCAGCAGCTTGGGTGCAAACTACTTAGAGACCCAGTACTTC.

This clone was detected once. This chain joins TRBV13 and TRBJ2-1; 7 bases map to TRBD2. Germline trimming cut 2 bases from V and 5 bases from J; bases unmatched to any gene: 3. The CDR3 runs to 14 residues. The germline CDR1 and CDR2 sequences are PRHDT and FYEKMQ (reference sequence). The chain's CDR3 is CASSLWTRHNEQFF. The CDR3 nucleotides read TGTGCCAGCAGCTTATGGACTAGGCACAATGAGCAGTTCTTC.

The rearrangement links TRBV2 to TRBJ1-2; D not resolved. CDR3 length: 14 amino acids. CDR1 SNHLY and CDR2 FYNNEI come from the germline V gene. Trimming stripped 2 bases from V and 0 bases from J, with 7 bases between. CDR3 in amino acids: CASSEFRTNYGYTF. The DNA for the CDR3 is TGTGCCAGCAGTGAATTCAGGACTAACTATGGCTACACCTTC. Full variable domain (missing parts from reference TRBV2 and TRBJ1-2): EPEVTQTPSHQVTQMGQEVILRCVPISNHLYFYWYRQILGQKVEFLVSFYNNEISEKSEIFDDQFSVERPDGSNFTLKIRSTKLEDSAMYFCASSEFRTNYGYTFGSGTRLTVV.

CDR3 sequence reads: CASSLKHLGFGLDRQETQYF. DNA of the CDR3: TGTGCCAGCTCACTGAAACACCTCGGGTTTGGTCTTGACAGGCAAGAGACCCAGTACTTC. The rearrangement uses TRBV18 and TRBJ2-5, with a tentative D call TRBD1 (6 bases). The V end was cut by 4 bases, the J end by 2 bases, with 29 bases between. CDR1 and CDR2 from the germline V gene are KGHSH and LQKENI. The CDR3 has 20 amino acids.

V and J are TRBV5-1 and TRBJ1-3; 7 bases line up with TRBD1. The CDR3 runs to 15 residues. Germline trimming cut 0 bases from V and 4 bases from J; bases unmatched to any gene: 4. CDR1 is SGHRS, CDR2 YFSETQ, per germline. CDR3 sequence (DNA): TGCGCCAGCAGCTTGGAGGGGGCTGTCGGAAACACCATATATTTT. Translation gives CASSLEGAVGNTIYF.

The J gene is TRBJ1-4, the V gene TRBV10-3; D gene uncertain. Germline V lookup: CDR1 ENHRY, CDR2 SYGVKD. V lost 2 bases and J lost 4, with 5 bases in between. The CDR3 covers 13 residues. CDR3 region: CAISERVNEKLFF. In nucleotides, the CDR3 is TGTGCCATCAGTGAGCGGGTTAATGAAAAACTGTTTTTT.

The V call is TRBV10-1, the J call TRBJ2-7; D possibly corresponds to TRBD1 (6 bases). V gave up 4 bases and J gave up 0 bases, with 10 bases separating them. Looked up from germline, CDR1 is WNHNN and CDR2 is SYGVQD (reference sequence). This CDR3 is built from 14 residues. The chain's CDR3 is CASSAGDTSYEQYF. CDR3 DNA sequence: TGCGCCAGCAGTGCTGGGGACACCTCCTACGAGCAGTACTTC.

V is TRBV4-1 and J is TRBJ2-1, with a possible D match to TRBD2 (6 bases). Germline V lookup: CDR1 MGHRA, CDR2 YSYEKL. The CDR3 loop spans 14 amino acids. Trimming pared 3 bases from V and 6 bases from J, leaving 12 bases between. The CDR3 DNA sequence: TGCGCCAGCAGCCACCCACGGAGGGTCAATGAGCAGTTCTTC. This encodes CASSHPRRVNEQFF.